This is a list of T cell receptor beta chains from one sample in a study of cytomegalovirus exposure and HLA in healthy donors. Libraries were prepared by immunoSEQ multiplex PCR; TCRdb keeps only in-frame clonotypes and omits some of them. The sample has around 100,000 clones; roughly 82% are singletons. Material: PBMCs. All receptors derive from a man in his thirties or forties in good health and CMV-seropositive. Each CDR3 is given with its conserved first and last residue. The D gene is left open where the match is weak. Only part of the rows carry a size: once, few, many, or a class if the clone is expanded.

clone_size | d_call | j_call | v_call | cdr3_nt | cdr3_aa
few | TRBD2 | TRBJ2-1 | TRBV2 | TGTGCCAGCAGTGAAGTGGGGGGGAGCTCCTACAATGAGCAGTTCTTC | CASSEVGGSSYNEQFF
. | . | TRBJ1-1 | TRBV11-1 | TGTGCCAGCAGCCTACAGGGTCGGGCGAACACTGAAGCTTTCTTT | CASSLQGRANTEAFF
. | . | TRBJ2-1 | TRBV15 | TGTGCCACCAGCAGAGATAGTGGGCTCCAAGGAAGCACACAGTTCTTC | CATSRDSGLQGSTQFF
. | . | TRBJ2-1 | TRBV4-3 | TGCGCCAGCAGCCAAGGAGGGCAGGAAAGGGTTGGTGAGCAGTTCTTC | CASSQGGQERVGEQFF
. | TRBD2 | TRBJ2-5 | TRBV7-2 | TGTGCCAGCAGCCTCGGACTAGCAGAGACCCAGTACTTC | CASSLGLAETQYF
. | TRBD1 | TRBJ2-7 | TRBV10-3 | TGTGCCATCAGTGAGACCGACAGGGACAAGCAGTACTTC | CAISETDRDKQYF
. | TRBD1 | TRBJ1-4 | TRBV7-2 | TGTGCCAGCAGCTACTCCGGGACAGGGAAAGAAAAACTGTTTTTT | CASSYSGTGKEKLFF
. | . | TRBJ2-2 | TRBV30 | TGTGCCTGGAGGAATCTTTTACAGGGAGCCGGGGAGCTGTTTTTT | CAWRNLLQGAGELFF
few | . | TRBJ1-5 | TRBV4-1 | TGCGCCAGCAGCCAAGAAGGAGTAGGATTCGGGTATAGCAATCAGCCCCAGCATTTT | CASSQEGVGFGYSNQPQHF
. | TRBD1 | TRBJ2-7 | TRBV7-2 | TGTGCCAGCAGCTTAGCGGTGGGACAGGGGGCAAATGTATACGAGCAGTACTTC | CASSLAVGQGANVYEQYF
. | . | TRBJ1-1 | TRBV28 | TGTGCCACCACAGAGAACACTGAAGCTTTCTTT | CATTENTEAFF
. | TRBD2 | TRBJ2-1 | TRBV5-5 | TGTGCCAGCAGCTTCCGGACTAGCGGGAGTGATGAGCAGTTCTTC | CASSFRTSGSDEQFF
. | TRBD2 | TRBJ2-7 | TRBV28 | TGTGCCAGCAGTTTATCAGGACTAGCGGATTACGAGCAGTACTTC | CASSLSGLADYEQYF
. | TRBD2 | TRBJ2-1 | TRBV28 | TGTGCCAGCAGCCGAAATCTAGCGGGCGAGCAGTTCTTC | CASSRNLAGEQFF
. | TRBD1 | TRBJ1-1 | TRBV6-5 | TGTGCCAGCAGTTACGACCGGGACAGGGGTTTTGAAGCTTTCTTT | CASSYDRDRGFEAFF
few | . | TRBJ1-5 | TRBV19 | TGTGCCAGTACCGACTCGGGTGATAGCAATCAGCCCCAGCATTTT | CASTDSGDSNQPQHF
. | TRBD2 | TRBJ2-5 | TRBV29-1 | TGCAGCGTTGTTTTTAGCGGGGTTCAAGAGACCCAGTACTTC | CSVVFSGVQETQYF
. | TRBD1 | TRBJ2-7 | TRBV2 | TGTGCCAGCAGGGAGATCCGGACAGGGAGTTACGAGCAGTACTTC | CASREIRTGSYEQYF
. | TRBD1 | TRBJ1-2 | TRBV6-5 | TGTGCCAGCAGGCCCGGGACAGGCTATGGCTACACCTTC | CASRPGTGYGYTF
. | TRBD2 | TRBJ2-1 | TRBV28 | TGTGCCAGCGGATGGTTGCCTAGCGGGACCAATGAGCAGTTCTTC | CASGWLPSGTNEQFF
. | . | TRBJ2-1 | TRBV28 | TGTGCCAGCAGTTTTAATCTCGGCCAGGGAAGAAGGGGTGAGCAGTTCTTC | CASSFNLGQGRRGEQFF
. | TRBD2 | TRBJ2-7 | TRBV27 | TGTGCCAGCAGTTTATCCCTAGCGGGAGGGGCCCTCGAGCAGTACTTC | CASSLSLAGGALEQYF
few | TRBD2 | TRBJ2-1 | TRBV5-1 | TGCGCCAGCAGCCTGGGACTAGGGGACTCCTACAATGAGCAGTTCTTC | CASSLGLGDSYNEQFF
few | TRBD2 | TRBJ2-2 | TRBV10-1 | TGCGCCAGCAGTGCGGGAGGGAACACCGGGGAGCTGTTTTTT | CASSAGGNTGELFF
. | . | TRBJ1-2 | TRBV18 | TGTGCCAGCTCACCGGAGGGGAGAGGCTACACCTTC | CASSPEGRGYTF
. | TRBD1 | TRBJ1-5 | TRBV28 | TGTGCCAGCAGTTTAAAGGGCAGGGGGAGTAATCAGCCCCAGCATTTT | CASSLKGRGSNQPQHF
once | TRBD1 | TRBJ2-1 | TRBV9 | TGTGCCAGCAGCGTAGGGGTGGGACAGTTTTACAATGAGCAGTTCTTC | CASSVGVGQFYNEQFF